Each of the 4 T cell receptor beta chains below was sequenced from the same sample in a study of blood T cell repertoires in COVID-19. Generated by immunoSEQ multiplex PCR, the TCRdb table keeps only in-frame clones and is missing some. The repertoire holds around 190,000 clones, with approximately 84% as singletons. The sequenced sample was PBMCs or T cells enriched from blood (not recorded which). These receptor sequences come from a woman aged 25 to 45 who had recovered from COVID-19.

This clone has a handful of counts. Here the CDR3 DNA reads TGTGCCAGCACCTTGACTCATATGAACACTGAAGCTTTCTTT. It codes for CASTLTHMNTEAFF. The chain is built from TRBV6-5 and TRBJ1-1; D call uncertain. The CDR3 loop spans 14 amino acids. Germline lookup yields CDR1 MNHEY and CDR2 SVGAGI. V was trimmed by 7 bases and J by 0 bases, leaving 12 bases between them.

This chain connects TRBV11-3 to TRBJ1-1, with TRBD1 matching over 7 bases. The junction had 3 bases not matched to a gene; V was cut back by 4 bases and J by 1 base. Germline CDR1 and CDR2: SGHNT and YENEEA. There are 14 residues in the CDR3. Here the CDR3 reads CASSSGTANTEAFF. In nucleotides, the CDR3 is TGTGCCAGCAGCTCCGGGACAGCGAACACTGAAGCTTTCTTT. Supplemented by reference TRBV11-3 and TRBJ1-1, the full variable domain reads EAGVVQSPRYKIIEKKQPVAFWCNPISGHNTLYWYLQNLGQGPELLIRYENEEAVDDSQLPKDRFSAERLKGVDSTLKIQPAELGDSAVYLCASSSGTANTEAFFGQGTRLTVV.

The chain recombines TRBV9 with TRBJ2-1; 8 nucleotides align to TRBD2. Germline V gives CDR1 SGDLS, CDR2 YYNGEE. This CDR3 region has 16 residues. Losses at the gene ends were 3 bases for V and 3 bases for J; bases not matched to a gene: 8. CDR3 nucleotide sequence: TGTGCCAGCAGCGCAAATAGCGGGGTAGGCTACAATGAGCAGTTCTTC. It encodes CASSANSGVGYNEQFF.

The chain has TRBV5-5 and TRBJ2-7; D is unclear. Between the trimmed V and J ends, which lost 6 bases and 3 bases, there was a span of 10 bases. This CDR3 has 12 amino acids. Germline V gene sequence: CDR1 SGHKS, CDR2 YYEKEE (reference sequence). The CDR3 loop reads CASNSADYEQYF. CDR3 bases: TGTGCCAGCAACTCGGCGGACTACGAGCAGTACTTC.